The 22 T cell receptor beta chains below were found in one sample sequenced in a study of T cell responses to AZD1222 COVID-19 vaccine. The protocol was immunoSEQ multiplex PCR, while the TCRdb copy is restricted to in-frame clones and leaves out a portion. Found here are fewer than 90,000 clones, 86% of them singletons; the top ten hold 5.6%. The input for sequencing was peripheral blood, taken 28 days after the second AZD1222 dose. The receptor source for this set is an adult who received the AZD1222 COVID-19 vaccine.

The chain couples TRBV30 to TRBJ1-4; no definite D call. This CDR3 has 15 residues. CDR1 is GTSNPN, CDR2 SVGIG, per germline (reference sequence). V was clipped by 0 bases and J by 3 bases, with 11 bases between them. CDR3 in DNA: TGTGCCTGGAGTGTAGGCCTTTCCCCTAATGAAAAACTGTTTTTT. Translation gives CAWSVGLSPNEKLFF.

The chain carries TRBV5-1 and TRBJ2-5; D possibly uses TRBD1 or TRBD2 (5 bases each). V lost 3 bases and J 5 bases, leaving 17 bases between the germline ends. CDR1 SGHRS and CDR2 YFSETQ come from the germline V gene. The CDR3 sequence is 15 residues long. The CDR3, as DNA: TGCGCCAGCAGCTACGGGACCCTAAGGATTGAGACCCAGTACTTC. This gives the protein CASSYGTLRIETQYF.

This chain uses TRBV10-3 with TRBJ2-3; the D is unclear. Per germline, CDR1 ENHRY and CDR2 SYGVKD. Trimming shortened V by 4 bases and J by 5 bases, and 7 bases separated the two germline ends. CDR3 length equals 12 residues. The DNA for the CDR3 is TGTGCCATCAGTGTAGTGGGAGATACGCAGTATTTT. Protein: CAISVVGDTQYF.

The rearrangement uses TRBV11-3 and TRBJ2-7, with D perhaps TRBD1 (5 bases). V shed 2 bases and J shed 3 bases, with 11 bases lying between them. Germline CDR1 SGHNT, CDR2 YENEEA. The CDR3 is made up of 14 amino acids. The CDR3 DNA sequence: TGTGCCAGCAGCTTATATCCAGGGAACTACGAGCAGTACTTC. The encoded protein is CASSLYPGNYEQYF.

CDR3: CAISWVDNEQFF. The CDR3 DNA is TGTGCCATCAGTTGGGTTGACAATGAGCAGTTCTTC. The chain employs TRBV10-3 and TRBJ2-1; D is undetermined. Germline V gene data show CDR1 as ENHRY and CDR2 as SYGVKD. The V and J ends lost 5 bases and 5 bases respectively, with 7 bases between them. The CDR3 is made up of 12 amino acids.

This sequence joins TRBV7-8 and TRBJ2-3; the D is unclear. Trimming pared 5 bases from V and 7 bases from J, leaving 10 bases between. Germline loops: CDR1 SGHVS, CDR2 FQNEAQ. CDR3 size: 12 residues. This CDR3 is CASSTLGNTQYF. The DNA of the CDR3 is TGTGCCAGCAGCACCTTGGGAAATACGCAGTATTTT.

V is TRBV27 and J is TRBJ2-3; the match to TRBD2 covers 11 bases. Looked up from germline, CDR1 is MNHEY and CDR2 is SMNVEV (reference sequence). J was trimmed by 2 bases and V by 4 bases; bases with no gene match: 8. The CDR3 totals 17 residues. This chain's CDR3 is CASSSNIAGGYTDTQYF. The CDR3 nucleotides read TGTGCCAGCAGTTCGAACATAGCGGGGGGGTACACAGATACGCAGTATTTT.

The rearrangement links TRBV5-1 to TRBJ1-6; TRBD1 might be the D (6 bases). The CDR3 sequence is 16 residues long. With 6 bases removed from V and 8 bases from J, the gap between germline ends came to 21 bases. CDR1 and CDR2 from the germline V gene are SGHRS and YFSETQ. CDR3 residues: CASKEDRGARYSPLHF. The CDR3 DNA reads TGCGCCAGCAAGGAGGATCGGGGGGCGCGTTATTCACCCCTCCACTTT.

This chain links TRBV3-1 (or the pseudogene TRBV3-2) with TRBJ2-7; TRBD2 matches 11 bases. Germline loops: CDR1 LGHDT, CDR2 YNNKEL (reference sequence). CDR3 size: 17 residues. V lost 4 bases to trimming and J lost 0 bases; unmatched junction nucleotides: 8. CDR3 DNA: TGTGCCAGCAGCCGGCCACATAGCGGGAGGGCCTCCTACGAGCAGTACTTC. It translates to CASSRPHSGRASYEQYF.

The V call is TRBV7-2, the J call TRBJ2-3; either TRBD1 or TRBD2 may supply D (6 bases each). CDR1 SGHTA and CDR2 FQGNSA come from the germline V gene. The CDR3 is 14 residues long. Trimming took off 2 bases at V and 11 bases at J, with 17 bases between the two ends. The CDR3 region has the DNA TGTGCCAGCAGCTTAAGGCGAGGGGGGCCTGGGCAGTATTTT. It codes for CASSLRRGGPGQYF.

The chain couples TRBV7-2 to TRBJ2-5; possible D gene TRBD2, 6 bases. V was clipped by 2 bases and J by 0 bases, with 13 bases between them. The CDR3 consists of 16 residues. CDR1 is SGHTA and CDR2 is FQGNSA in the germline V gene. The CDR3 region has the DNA TGTGCCAGCAGCTTAATCCCGGGGGTTTACCAAGAGACCCAGTACTTC. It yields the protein CASSLIPGVYQETQYF.

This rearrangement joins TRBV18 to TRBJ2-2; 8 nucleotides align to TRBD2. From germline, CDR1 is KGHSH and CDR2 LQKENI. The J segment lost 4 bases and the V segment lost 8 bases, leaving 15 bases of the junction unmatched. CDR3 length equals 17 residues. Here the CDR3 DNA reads TGTGCCAGCACCGGGACTAGGAGTGCGACGGGCACCGGGGAGCTGTTTTTT. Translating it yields CASTGTRSATGTGELFF. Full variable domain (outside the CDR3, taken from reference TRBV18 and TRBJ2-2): NAGVMQNPRHLVRRRGQEARLRCSPMKGHSHVYWYRQLPEEGLKFMVYLQKENIIDESGMPKERFSAEFPKEGPSILRIQQVVRGDSAAYFCASTGTRSATGTGELFFGEGSRLTVL.

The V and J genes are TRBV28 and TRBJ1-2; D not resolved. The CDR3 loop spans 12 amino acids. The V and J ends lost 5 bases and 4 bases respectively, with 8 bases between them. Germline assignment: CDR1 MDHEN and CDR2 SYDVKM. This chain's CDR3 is CASSVGIYGYTF. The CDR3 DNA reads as TGTGCCAGCAGTGTGGGGATCTATGGCTACACCTTC.

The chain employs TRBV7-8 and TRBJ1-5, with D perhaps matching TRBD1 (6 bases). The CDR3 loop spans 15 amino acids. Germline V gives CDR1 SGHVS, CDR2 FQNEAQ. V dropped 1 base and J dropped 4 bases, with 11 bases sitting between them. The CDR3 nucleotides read TGTGCCAGCAGCTTAGACGGGGGCGGGAATCAGCCCCAGCATTTT. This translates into CASSLDGGGNQPQHF.

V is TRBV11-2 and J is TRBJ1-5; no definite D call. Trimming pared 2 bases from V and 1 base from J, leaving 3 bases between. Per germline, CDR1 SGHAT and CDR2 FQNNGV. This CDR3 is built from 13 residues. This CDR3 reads CASSLSSNQPQHF. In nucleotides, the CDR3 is TGTGCCAGCAGCTTATCCAGCAATCAGCCCCAGCATTTT.

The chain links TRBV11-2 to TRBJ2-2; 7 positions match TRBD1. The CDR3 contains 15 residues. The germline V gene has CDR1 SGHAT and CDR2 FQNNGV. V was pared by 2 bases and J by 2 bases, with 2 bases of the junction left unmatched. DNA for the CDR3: TGTGCCAGCAGCTTAAGACAGGGTAACACCGGGGAGCTGTTTTTT. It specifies CASSLRQGNTGELFF.

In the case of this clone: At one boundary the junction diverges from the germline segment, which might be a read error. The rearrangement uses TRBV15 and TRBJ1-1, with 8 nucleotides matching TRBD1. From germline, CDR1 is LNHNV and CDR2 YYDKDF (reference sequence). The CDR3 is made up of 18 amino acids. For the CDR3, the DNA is TGTGCCACCAGCAGAGGGCATGGGGCAGGGGGCGAGAACTCTGAAGCTTTCTTT. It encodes CATSRGHGAGGENSEAFF.

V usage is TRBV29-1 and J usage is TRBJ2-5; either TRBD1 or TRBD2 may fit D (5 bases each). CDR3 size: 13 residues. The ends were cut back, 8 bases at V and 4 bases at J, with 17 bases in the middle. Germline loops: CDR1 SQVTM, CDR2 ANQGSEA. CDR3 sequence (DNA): TGCAGCTCAAGAGGTTCGGGGCCAGAGACCCAGTACTTC. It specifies CSSRGSGPETQYF.

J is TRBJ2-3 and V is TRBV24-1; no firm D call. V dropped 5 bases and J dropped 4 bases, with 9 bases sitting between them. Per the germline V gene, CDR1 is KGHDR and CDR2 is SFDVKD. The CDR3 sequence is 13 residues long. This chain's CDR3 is CATSGPGPDTQYF. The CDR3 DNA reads TGTGCCACCAGTGGGCCCGGCCCAGATACGCAGTATTTT.

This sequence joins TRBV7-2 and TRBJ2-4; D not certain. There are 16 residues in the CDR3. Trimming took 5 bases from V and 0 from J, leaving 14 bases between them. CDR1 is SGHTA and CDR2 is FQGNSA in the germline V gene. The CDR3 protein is CASSPFLQLAKNIQYF. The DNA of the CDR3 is TGTGCCAGCAGCCCTTTTTTGCAGCTAGCCAAAAACATTCAGTACTTC. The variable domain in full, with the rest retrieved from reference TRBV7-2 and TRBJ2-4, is GAGVSQSPSNKVTEKGKDVELRCDPISGHTALYWYRQSLGQGLEFLIYFQGNSAPDKSGLPSDRFSAERTGGSVSTLTIQRTQQEDSAVYLCASSPFLQLAKNIQYFGAGTRLSVL.

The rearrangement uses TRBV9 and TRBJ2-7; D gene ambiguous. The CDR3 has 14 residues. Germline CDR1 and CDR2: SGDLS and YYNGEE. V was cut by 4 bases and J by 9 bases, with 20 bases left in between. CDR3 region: CASSLDSLGLGQYF. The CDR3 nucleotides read TGTGCCAGCAGCTTAGACTCGTTGGGCCTTGGGCAGTACTTC.

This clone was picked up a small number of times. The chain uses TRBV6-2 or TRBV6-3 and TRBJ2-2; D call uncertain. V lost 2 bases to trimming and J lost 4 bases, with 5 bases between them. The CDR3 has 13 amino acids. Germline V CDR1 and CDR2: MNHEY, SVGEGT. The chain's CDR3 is CASSYRSTGELFF. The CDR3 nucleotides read TGTGCCAGCAGTTACAGAAGCACCGGGGAGCTGTTTTTT.